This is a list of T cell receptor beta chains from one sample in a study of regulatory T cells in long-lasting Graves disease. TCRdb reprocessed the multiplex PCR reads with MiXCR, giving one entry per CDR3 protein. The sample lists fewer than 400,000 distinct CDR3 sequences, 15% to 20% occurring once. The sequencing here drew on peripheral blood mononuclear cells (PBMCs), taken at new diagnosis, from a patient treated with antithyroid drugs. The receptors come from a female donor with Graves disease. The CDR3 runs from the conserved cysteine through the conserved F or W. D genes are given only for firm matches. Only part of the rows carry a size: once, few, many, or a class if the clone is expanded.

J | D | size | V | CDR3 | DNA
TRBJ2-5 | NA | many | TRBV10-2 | CASSVAQAQETQYF | TGCGCCAGCAGTGTGGCCCAGGCACAAGAGACCCAGTACTTC
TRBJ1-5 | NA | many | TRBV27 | CASRDRNQPQHF | TGTGCCAGCAGGGACCGCAATCAGCCCCAGCATTTT
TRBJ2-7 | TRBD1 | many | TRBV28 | CASSLYRGEQYF | TGTGCCAGCAGTCTATACAGGGGAGAGCAGTACTTC
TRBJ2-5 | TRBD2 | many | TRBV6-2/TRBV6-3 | CASRASGQETQYF | TGTGCCAGCAGGGCTAGCGGCCAAGAGACCCAGTACTTC
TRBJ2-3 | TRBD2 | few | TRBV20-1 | CSARDPTSENTDTQYF | TGCAGTGCTAGAGATCCGACTAGCGAAAACACAGATACGCAGTATTTT
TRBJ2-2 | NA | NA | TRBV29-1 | CSVRSNTGELFF | TGCAGCGTTAGGTCGAACACCGGGGAGCTGTTTTTT
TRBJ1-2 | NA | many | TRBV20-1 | CSARDQYSGVRSYTF | TGCAGTGCTAGAGATCAGTACAGTGGGGTTAGAAGCTACACCTTC
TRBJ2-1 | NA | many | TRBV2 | CASSEGGPAAEQFF | TGTGCCAGCAGTGAAGGGGGACCGGCCGCAGAGCAGTTCTTC
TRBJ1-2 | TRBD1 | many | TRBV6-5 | CASSFLGQDLYGYTF | TGTGCCAGCAGTTTCCTCGGACAGGATCTCTATGGCTACACCTTC
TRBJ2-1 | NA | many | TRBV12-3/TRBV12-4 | CASSLASSNEQFF | TGTGCCAGCAGTCTAGCAAGCAGCAATGAGCAGTTCTTC
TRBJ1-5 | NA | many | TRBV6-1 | CASGVNQPQHF | TGTGCCAGTGGGGTAAATCAGCCCCAGCATTTT
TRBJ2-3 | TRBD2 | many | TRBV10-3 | CAISESRLAGGDTQYF | TGTGCCATCAGTGAGTCGAGACTAGCGGGAGGAGATACGCAGTATTTT
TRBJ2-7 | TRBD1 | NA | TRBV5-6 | CASSWDRSTYEQYF | TGTGCCAGCAGCTGGGACAGGAGTACCTACGAGCAGTACTTC
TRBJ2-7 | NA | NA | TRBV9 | CASSVGGTLSSYEYYF | TGTGCCAGCAGCGTAGGGGGGACTTTGAGCTCCTACGAGTACTACTTC
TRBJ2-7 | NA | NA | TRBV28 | CASKKAQAYEQYF | TGTGCCAGCAAAAAGGCCCAGGCGTACGAGCAGTACTTC
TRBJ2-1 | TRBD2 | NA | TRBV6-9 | CASSYSLREGPLEQFF | TGTGCCAGCAGTTACTCCTTGCGGGAGGGCCCTCTTGAGCAGTTCTTC
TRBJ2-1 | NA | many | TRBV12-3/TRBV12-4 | CASSPIDRGREEGSEQFF | TGTGCCAGCAGTCCCATTGATAGGGGGCGGGAGGAAGGGAGTGAGCAGTTCTTC
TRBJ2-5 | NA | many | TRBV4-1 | CASSQEWHPGETQYF | TGCGCCAGCAGCCAAGAGTGGCATCCGGGGGAGACCCAGTACTTC
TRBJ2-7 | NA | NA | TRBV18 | CASSPGVDEQYF | TGTGCCAGCTCACCGGGGGTAGACGAGCAGTACTTC